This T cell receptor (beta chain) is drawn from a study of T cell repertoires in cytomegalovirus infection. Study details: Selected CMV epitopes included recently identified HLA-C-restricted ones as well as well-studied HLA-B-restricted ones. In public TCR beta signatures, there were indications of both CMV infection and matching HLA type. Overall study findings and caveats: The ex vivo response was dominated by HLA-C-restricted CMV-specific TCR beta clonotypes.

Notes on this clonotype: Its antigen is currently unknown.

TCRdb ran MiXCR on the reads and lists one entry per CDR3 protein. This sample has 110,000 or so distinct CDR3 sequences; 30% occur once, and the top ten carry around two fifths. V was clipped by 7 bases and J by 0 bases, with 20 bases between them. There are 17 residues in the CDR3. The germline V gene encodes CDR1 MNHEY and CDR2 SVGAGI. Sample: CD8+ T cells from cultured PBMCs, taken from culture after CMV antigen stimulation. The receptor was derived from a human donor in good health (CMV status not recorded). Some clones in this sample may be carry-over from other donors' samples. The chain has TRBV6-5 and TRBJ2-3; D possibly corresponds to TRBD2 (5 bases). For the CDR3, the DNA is TGTGCCAGCACCAGGCGGGCCACGGGCGCTAGCACAGATACGCAGTATTTT. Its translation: CASTRRATGASTDTQYF.